Here is one T cell receptor beta chain with its context. Its antigen is not known. The junction shows a germline mismatch at one end, possibly a read error. This sample is part of a study of blood T cells in healthy people across ages. The study's findings and limits: The study regarded diversity estimates from one million T cells as underestimates. Using unsorted PBMCs precluded a conclusive naive versus antigen-experienced comparison.

The use of a sample-barcoded 5' primer and a J-beta primer mix characterized a second PCR of roughly 7 to 12 cycles. From each sample, at least 2.5 million paired-end reads containing CDR3 were obtained. TCRdb reprocessed the 5' RACE reads with MiXCR, giving one entry per CDR3 protein. The sample carries roughly 1.6 million distinct CDR3 sequences, around 35% recorded once. Germline-derived CDR1 and CDR2 are LNHNV and YYDKDF (reference sequence). The CDR3 loop spans 17 amino acids. This sequence was found in a woman between 25 and 40 years old in good health. Sequencing was performed on blood. V gene TRBV15 combines with J gene TRBJ2-1, with 8 positions matching TRBD1. Written as DNA, the CDR3 is TGTGCCACCAGCAGAGAACCCCAGGGGGCGCCGGGGAATGAGCGGTTCTTC. This sequence encodes CATSREPQGAPGNERFF.